What follows is one T cell receptor (beta chain) and its context. Its matching antigen is unknown. This record comes from a study of T cells in localized non-small cell lung cancer. Findings and limits, study-wide: Uninvolved adjacent lung had higher T cell clonality than tumor and all other tissues. One tumor region alone was sequenced, and heterogeneity therefore remains possible. Appearance in adjacent lung was seen for a median about 58 of the top 100 tumor clones.

The table came from immunoSEQ multiplex PCR; TCRdb's copy has only in-frame clones and leaves some out. The sample has around 83,000 clones; roughly 89% are singletons. The germline V gene has CDR1 MRHNA and CDR2 SNTAGT. Trimming removed 6 bases at V and 1 base at J, with 25 bases between. CDR3 length: 19 amino acids. This chain uses TRBV6-4 with TRBJ1-5; weak D call: TRBD1 (5 bases). The sequencing here drew on peripheral blood, taken before any cancer treatment. This sequence was found in a man aged 40 to 75 with stage I squamous cell lung carcinoma. The CDR3 region has the DNA TGTGCCAGCAGCGACGACGGGGGGATTCCTTACCGGAGCAATCAGCCCCAGCATTTT. It translates to CASSDDGGIPYRSNQPQHF.